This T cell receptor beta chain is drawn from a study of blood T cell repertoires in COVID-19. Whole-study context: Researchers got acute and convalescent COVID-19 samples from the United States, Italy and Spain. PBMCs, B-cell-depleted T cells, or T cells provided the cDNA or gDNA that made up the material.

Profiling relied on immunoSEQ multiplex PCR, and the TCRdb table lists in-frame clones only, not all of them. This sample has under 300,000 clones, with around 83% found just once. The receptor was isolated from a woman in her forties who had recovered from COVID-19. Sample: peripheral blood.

As DNA, the CDR3 is TGTGCCAGCACCTCAGGGGAACGGCGGAACACTGAAGCTTTCTTT. Amino acids: CASTSGERRNTEAFF. The chain joins TRBV28 to TRBJ1-1; possibly TRBD1 for D (6 bases). Germline CDR1 reads MDHEN; CDR2 reads SYDVKM. The CDR3 contains 15 residues. The V and J ends lost 7 bases and 1 base respectively, with 16 bases between them. Looking up the rest from reference TRBV28 and TRBJ1-1 gives the full variable domain: DVKVTQSSRYLVKRTGEKVFLECVQDMDHENMFWYRQDPGLGLRLIYFSYDVKMKEKGDIPEGYSVSREKKERFSLILESASTNQTSMYLCASTSGERRNTEAFFGQGTRLTVV.